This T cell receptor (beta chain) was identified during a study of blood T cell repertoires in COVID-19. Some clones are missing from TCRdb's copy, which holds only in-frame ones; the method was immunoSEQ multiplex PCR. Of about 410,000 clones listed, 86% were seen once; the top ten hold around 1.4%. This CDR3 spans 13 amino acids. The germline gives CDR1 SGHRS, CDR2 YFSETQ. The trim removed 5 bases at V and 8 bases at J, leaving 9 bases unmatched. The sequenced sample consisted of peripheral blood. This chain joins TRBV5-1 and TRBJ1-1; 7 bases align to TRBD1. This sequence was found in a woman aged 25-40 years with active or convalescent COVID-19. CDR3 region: CASSYQGGQEAFF. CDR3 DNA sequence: TGCGCCAGCAGTTACCAAGGGGGCCAAGAAGCTTTCTTT.